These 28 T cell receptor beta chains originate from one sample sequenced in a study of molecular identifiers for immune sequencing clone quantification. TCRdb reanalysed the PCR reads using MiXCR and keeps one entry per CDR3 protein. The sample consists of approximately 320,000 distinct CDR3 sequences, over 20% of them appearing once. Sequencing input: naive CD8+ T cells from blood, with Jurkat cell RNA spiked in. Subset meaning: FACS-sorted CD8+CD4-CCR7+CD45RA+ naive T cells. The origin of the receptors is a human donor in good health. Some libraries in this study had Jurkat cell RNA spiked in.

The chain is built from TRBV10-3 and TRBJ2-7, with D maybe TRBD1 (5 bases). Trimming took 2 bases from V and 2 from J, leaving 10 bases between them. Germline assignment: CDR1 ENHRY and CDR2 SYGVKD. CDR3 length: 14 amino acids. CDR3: CAISEPQVPYEQYF. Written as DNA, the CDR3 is TGTGCCATCAGTGAGCCACAGGTCCCCTACGAGCAGTACTTC.

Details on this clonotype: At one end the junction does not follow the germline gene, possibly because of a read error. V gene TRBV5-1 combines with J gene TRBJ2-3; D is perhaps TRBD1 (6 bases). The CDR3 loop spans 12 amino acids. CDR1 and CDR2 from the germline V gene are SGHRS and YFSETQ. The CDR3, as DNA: TGCGCCAGCCAGGGGAGCACAGCTACGCAGTATTTT. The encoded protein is CASQGSTATQYF.

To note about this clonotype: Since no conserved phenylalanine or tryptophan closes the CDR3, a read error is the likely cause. CDR3 bases: TGTGCCAGCAGCTTAGGCCTAGGGGGCCCAACAGATACGCAGTATCTT. It yields the protein CASSLGLGGPTDTQYL. This chain joins TRBV13 and TRBJ2-3; 7 nucleotides match TRBD1. The V gene's germline CDR1 is PRHDT and CDR2 FYEKMQ (reference sequence). V shed 0 bases, J shed 3 bases, and the junction held 6 bases outside the gene matches. This CDR3 is 16 amino acids long.

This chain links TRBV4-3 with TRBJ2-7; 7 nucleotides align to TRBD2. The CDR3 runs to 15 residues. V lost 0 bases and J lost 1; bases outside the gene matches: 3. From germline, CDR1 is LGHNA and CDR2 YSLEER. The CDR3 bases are TGCGCCAGCAGCCAAGATGTCGGGGGGTCCTACGAGCAGTACTTC. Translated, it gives CASSQDVGGSYEQYF.

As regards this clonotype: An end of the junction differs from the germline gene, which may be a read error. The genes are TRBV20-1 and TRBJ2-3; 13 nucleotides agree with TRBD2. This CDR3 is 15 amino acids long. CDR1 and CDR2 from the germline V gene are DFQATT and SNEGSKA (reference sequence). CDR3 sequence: CSGPGLAGNTDMQYF. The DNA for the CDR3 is TGCAGTGGGCCGGGACTAGCGGGAAACACAGATATGCAGTATTTT.

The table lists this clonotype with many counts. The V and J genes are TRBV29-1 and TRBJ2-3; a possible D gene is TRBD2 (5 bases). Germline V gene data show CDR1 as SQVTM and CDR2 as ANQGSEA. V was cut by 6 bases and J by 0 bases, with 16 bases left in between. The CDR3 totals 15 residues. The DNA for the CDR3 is TGCAGCGTCCTCCGGCGGGCGGCTAGCACAGATACGCAGTATTTT. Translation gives CSVLRRAASTDTQYF.

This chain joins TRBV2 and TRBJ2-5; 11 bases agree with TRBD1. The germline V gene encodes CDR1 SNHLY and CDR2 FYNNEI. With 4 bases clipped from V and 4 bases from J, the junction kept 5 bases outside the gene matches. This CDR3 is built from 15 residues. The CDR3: CASSARTGGVETQYF. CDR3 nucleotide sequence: TGTGCCAGCAGTGCCCGGACAGGGGGCGTAGAGACCCAGTACTTC.

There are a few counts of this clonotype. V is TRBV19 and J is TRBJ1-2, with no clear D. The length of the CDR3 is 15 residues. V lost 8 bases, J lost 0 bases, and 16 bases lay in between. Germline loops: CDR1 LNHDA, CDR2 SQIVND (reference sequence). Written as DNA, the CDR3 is TGTGCCAGTTGGGGTACGGCAGGACCTAACTATGGCTACACCTTC. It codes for CASWGTAGPNYGYTF.

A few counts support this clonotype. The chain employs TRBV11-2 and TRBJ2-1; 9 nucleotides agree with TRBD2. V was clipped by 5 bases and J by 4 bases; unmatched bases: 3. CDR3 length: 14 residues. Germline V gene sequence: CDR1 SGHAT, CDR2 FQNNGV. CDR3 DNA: TGTGCCAGCAGCACGCTAGCGGGATACAATGAGCAGTTCTTC. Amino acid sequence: CASSTLAGYNEQFF.

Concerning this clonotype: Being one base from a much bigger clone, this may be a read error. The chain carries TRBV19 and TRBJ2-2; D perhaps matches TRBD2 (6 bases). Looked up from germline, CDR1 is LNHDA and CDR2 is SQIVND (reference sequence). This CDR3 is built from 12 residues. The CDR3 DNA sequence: TGTGCCAGTATCTTCGAGACCGGGGGGCTGTTTTTT. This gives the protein CASIFETGGLFF.

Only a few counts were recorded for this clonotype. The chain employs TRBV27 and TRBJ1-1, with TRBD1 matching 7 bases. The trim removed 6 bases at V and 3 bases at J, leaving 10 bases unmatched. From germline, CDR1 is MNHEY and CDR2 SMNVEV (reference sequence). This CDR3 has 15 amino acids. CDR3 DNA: TGTGCCAGCAGGGTTTACAGGGGAAGGGACACTGAAGCTTTCTTT. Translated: CASRVYRGRDTEAFF.

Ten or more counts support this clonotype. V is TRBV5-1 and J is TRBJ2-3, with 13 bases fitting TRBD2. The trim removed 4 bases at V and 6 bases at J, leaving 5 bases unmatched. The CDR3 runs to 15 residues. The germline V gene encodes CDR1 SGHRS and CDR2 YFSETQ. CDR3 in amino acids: CASSPGLAGADTQYF. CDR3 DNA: TGCGCCAGCAGCCCTGGACTAGCGGGGGCGGATACGCAGTATTTT. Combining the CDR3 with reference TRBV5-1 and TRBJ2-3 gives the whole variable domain KAGVTQTPRYLIKTRGQQVTLSCSPISGHRSVSWYQQTPGQGLQFLFEYFSETQRNKGNFPGRFSGRQFSNSRSEMNVSTLELGDSALYLCASSPGLAGADTQYFGPGTRLTVL.

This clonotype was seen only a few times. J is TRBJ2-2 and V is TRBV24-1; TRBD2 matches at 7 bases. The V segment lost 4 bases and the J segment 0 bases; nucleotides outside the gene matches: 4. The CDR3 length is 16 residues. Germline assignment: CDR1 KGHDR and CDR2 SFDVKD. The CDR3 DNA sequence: TGTGCCACCAGTGACTTAGCGGGTTCGAACACCGGGGAGCTGTTTTTT. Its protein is CATSDLAGSNTGELFF.

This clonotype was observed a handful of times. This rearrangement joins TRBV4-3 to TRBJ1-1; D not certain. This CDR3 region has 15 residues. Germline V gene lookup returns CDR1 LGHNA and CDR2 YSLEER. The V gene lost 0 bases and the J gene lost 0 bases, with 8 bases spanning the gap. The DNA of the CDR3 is TGCGCCAGCAGCCAAGATAAATGGATGAACACTGAAGCTTTCTTT. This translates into CASSQDKWMNTEAFF.

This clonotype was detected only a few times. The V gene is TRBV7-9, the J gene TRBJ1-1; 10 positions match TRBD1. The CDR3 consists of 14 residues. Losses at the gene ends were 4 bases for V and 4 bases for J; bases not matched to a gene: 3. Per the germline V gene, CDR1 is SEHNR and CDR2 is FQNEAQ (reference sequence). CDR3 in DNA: TGTGCCAGCAGCTCGGGACAGGGGCCCACTGAAGCTTTCTTT. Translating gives CASSSGQGPTEAFF. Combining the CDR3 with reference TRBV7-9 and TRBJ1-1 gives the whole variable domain DTGVSQNPRHKITKRGQNVTFRCDPISEHNRLYWYRQTLGQGPEFLTYFQNEAQLEKSRLLSDRFSAERPKGSFSTLEIQRTEQGDSAMYLCASSSGQGPTEAFFGQGTRLTVV.

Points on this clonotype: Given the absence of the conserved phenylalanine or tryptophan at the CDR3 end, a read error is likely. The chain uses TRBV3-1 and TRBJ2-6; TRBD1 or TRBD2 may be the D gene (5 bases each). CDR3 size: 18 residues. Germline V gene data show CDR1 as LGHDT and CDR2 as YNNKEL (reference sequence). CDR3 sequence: CASSRGRWDRAGADVLTS. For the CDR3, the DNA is TGTGCCAGCAGCCGCGGTCGGTGGGATAGGGCCGGGGCCGACGTCCTGACTTCC.

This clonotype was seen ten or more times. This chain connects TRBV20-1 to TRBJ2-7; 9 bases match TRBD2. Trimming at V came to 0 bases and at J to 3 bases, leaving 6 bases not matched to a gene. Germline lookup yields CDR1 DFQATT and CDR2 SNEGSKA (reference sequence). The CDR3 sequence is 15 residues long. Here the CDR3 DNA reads TGCAGTGCTAGAGAGAGGGGTAGCGGGAGCTACGAGCAGTACTTC. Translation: CSARERGSGSYEQYF.

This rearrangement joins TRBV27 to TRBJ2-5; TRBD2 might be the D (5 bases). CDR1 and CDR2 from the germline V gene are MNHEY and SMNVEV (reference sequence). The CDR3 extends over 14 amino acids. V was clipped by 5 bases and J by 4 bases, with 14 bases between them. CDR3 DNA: TGTGCCAGCAGTCCCACCCCCGGAGGAGAGACCCAGTACTTC. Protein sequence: CASSPTPGGETQYF.

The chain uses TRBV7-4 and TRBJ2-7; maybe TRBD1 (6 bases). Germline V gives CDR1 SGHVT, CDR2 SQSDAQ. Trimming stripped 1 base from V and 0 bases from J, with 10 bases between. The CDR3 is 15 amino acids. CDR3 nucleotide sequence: TGTGCCAGCAGCTTAGTTGGGGGCTTCTCCTACGAGCAGTACTTC. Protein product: CASSLVGGFSYEQYF.

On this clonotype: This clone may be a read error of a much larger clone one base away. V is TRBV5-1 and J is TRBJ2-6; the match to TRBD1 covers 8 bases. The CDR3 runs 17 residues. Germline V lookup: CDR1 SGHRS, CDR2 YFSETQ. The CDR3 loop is CASSQYPTGDGANGLTF. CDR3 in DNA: TGCGCCAGCAGCCAGTACCCGACAGGGGACGGGGCCAACGGCCTGACTTTC.

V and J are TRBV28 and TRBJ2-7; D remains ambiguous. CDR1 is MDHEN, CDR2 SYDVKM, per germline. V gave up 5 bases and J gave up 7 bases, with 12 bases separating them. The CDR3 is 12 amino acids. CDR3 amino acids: CASSPPVGEQYF. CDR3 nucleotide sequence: TGTGCCAGCAGTCCGCCGGTTGGTGAGCAGTACTTC. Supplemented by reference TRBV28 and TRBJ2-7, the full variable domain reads DVKVTQSSRYLVKRTGEKVFLECVQDMDHENMFWYRQDPGLGLRLIYFSYDVKMKEKGDIPEGYSVSREKKERFSLILESASTNQTSMYLCASSPPVGEQYFGPGTRLTVT.

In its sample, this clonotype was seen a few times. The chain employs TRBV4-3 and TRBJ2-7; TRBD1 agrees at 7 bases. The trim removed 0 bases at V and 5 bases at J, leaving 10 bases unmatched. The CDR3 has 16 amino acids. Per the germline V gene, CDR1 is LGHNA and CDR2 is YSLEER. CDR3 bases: TGCGCCAGCAGCCAAGATTTCAGGGGGAGCTGGGACGAGCAGTACTTC. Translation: CASSQDFRGSWDEQYF.

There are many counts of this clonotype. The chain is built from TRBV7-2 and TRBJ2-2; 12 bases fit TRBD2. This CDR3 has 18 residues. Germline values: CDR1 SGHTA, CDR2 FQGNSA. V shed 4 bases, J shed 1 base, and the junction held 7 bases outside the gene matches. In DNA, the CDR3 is TGTGCCAGCAGCTCAACTACGGGACTAGCGGGGAACACCGGGGAGCTGTTTTTT. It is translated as CASSSTTGLAGNTGELFF. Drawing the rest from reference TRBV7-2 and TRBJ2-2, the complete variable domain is GAGVSQSPSNKVTEKGKDVELRCDPISGHTALYWYRQSLGQGLEFLIYFQGNSAPDKSGLPSDRFSAERTGGSVSTLTIQRTQQEDSAVYLCASSSTTGLAGNTGELFFGEGSRLTVL.

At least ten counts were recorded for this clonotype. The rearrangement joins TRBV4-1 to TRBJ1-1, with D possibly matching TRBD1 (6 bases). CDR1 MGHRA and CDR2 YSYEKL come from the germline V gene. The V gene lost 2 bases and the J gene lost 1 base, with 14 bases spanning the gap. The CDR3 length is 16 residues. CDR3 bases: TGCGCCAGCAGCCAAAGTCCGGGACAACCGAACACTGAAGCTTTCTTT. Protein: CASSQSPGQPNTEAFF.

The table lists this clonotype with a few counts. The CDR3 spells CASSPENGYEQYF. The CDR3, as DNA: TGTGCCAGCAGCCCCGAGAATGGTTACGAGCAGTACTTC. J is TRBJ2-7 and V is TRBV6-6, with no clear D. Germline V gene data show CDR1 as MNHNY and CDR2 as SVGAGI (reference sequence). The CDR3 contains 13 residues. The V end lost 6 bases, the J end lost 4 bases, and 13 bases lay between the germline ends.

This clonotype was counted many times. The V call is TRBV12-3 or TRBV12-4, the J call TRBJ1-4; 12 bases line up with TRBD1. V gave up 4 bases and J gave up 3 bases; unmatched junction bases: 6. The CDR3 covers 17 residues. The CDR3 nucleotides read TGTGCCAGCAGTTCCCTGGGACAGGGGGCGCCTAATGAAAAACTGTTTTTT. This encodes CASSSLGQGAPNEKLFF.

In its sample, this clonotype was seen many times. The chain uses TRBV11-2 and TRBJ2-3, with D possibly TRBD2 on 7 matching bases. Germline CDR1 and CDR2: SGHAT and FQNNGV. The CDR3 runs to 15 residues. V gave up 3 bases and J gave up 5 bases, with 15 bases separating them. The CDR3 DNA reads TGTGCCAGCAGCTTTCCGGGGGGCTCGGAAGATACGCAGTATTTT. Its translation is CASSFPGGSEDTQYF.

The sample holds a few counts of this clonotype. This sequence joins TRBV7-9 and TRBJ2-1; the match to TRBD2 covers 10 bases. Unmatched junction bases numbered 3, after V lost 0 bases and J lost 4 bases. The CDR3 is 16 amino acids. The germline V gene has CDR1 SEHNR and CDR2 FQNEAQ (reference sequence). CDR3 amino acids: CASSLAPSGGYNEQFF. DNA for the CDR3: TGTGCCAGCAGCTTAGCGCCTAGCGGGGGTTACAATGAGCAGTTCTTC.